Shown below are 4 T cell receptor beta chains from a single sample sequenced in a study of identical twins. TCRdb used MiXCR to reprocess the 5' RACE reads, holding one entry per CDR3 protein. The sample consists of about 490,000 distinct CDR3 sequences, over 12% of them appearing once. The same sample was also studied in work on yellow fever vaccine responses in identical twins.

Input material: CD4+ T cells sorted from blood. These receptors all come from a woman aged 18 to 35 in good health.

V and J are TRBV3-1 and TRBJ2-1, with 7 bases that match TRBD1. This CDR3 comprises 15 residues. Germline loops: CDR1 LGHDT, CDR2 YNNKEL (reference sequence). J was trimmed by 8 bases and V by 1 base; bases with no gene match: 8. CDR3 loop: CASSQGLIQGDEQFF. CDR3 nucleotide sequence: TGTGCCAGCAGCCAAGGACTAATTCAGGGGGATGAGCAGTTCTTC.

This clonotype came up a few times. The chain joins TRBV6-1 to TRBJ2-7; D is perhaps TRBD1 (6 bases). The germline V and J ends were trimmed by 5 bases and 0 bases, with 17 bases remaining between them. The CDR3 consists of 16 residues. Germline assignment: CDR1 MNHNS and CDR2 SASEGT. This CDR3 reads CASSPQGTVGSYEQYV. CDR3 bases: TGTGCCAGCAGTCCACAGGGAACGGTGGGCTCCTACGAGCAGTACGTC.

The chain recombines TRBV5-1 with TRBJ2-7; TRBD1 agrees at 8 bases. The CDR3 has 14 amino acids. The V gene's germline CDR1 is SGHRS and CDR2 YFSETQ. J was trimmed by 4 bases and V by 7 bases; bases with no gene match: 10. Here the CDR3 DNA reads TGCGCCAGCCGGAGGACAGGGTCCGGGTACGAGCAGTACTTC. Translating gives CASRRTGSGYEQYF.

Regarding this clonotype: At one end, the junction sequence differs from germline, possibly due to a read error. This sequence joins TRBV7-4 and TRBJ2-2, with TRBD1 matching over 9 bases. Looked up from germline, CDR1 is SGHVT and CDR2 is SQSDAQ. This CDR3 spans 16 amino acids. In DNA, the CDR3 is TGTGCCTGCAGCCAGGGGGACAGGGTCTTCACCGGGGAGCTGTTTTTT. It yields the protein CACSQGDRVFTGELFF. The full variable domain, rest sourced from reference TRBV7-4 and TRBJ2-2, is GAGVSQSPRYKVAKRGRDVALRCDSISGHVTLYWYRQTLGQGSEVLTYSQSDAQRDKSGRPSGRFSAERPERSVSTLKIQRTEQGDSAVYLCACSQGDRVFTGELFFGEGSRLTVL.